This T cell receptor beta chain came from a study of blood T cell repertoires in COVID-19. Study-level information: The samples span acute and convalescent COVID-19 from the United States, Italy and Spain. The analysed material was cDNA or gDNA that came from T cells, B-cell-depleted T cells, or PBMCs.

Germline CDR1 is SNHLY and CDR2 is FYNNEI. The CDR3 runs 16 residues. J gave up 7 bases and V 6 bases, and 12 bases lay outside the gene matches. In the original analysis: Nucleated cell number was recorded as an estimate derived from reference gene primer amplification. The table came from immunoSEQ multiplex PCR; TCRdb's copy has only in-frame clones and leaves some out. The DNA was the basis for D and trimming; V, J and clone size are from that table. The data show fewer than 250,000 clones, about 91% seen once. The origin of this receptor is a woman in her 30s with acute COVID-19. The V gene is TRBV2, the J gene TRBJ1-4; 9 bases are a match to TRBD1. Sequencing was performed on PBMCs or T cells enriched from blood (not recorded which). The CDR3 reads CASSRTGGGGFEKLFF. The CDR3 nucleotides are TGTGCCAGCAGCCGCACAGGGGGCGGAGGGTTTGAAAAACTGTTTTTT.